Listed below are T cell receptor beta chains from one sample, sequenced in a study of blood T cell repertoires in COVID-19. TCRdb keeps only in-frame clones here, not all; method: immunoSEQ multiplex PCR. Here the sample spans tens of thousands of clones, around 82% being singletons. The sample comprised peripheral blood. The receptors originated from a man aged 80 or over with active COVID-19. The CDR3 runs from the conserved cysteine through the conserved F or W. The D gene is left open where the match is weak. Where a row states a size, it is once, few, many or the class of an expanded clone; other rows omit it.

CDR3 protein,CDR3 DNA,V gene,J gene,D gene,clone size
CASSPRADNSPLHF,TGTGCCAGCAGCCCCCGAGCCGATAATTCACCCCTCCACTTT,TRBV3-1/TRBV3-2,TRBJ1-6,-,-
CASLARGTGKGYTF,TGTGCCAGCCTGGCCAGAGGGACAGGGAAAGGCTACACCTTC,TRBV2,TRBJ1-2,TRBD1,-
CASSLDRGVRNGELFF,TGTGCCAGCAGCTTAGATCGCGGGGTACGAAACGGGGAGCTGTTTTTT,TRBV11-3,TRBJ2-2,-,-
CASSSAGQALYEQYF,TGTGCCAGCAGCTCAGCGGGCCAAGCCCTCTACGAGCAGTACTTC,TRBV13,TRBJ2-7,-,-
CASSQDRGYYTGELFF,TGTGCCAGCAGCCAAGATCGCGGATACTACACCGGGGAGCTGTTTTTT,TRBV3-1/TRBV3-2,TRBJ2-2,-,-
CASRGGGPYNEQFF,TGTGCCAGCAGGGGCGGGGGGCCCTACAATGAGCAGTTCTTC,TRBV7-2,TRBJ2-1,TRBD2,-
CASSQPGQGYYGYTF,TGCGCCAGCAGCCAACCGGGACAGGGGTACTATGGCTACACCTTC,TRBV4-3,TRBJ1-2,TRBD1,-
CASSSGTGLQETQYF,TGTGCCAGCAGTTCGGGGACAGGGCTCCAAGAGACCCAGTACTTC,TRBV27,TRBJ2-5,TRBD1,-
CSASRQGRREAFF,TGCAGTGCCAGTCGACAGGGGAGACGTGAAGCTTTCTTT,TRBV20-1,TRBJ1-1,TRBD1,-
CASSQGQYTQYF,TGTGCCAGCAGCCAAGGACAGTATACGCAGTATTTT,TRBV5-6,TRBJ2-3,-,-
CASSFTGTGRDIQYF,TGTGCCAGCAGCTTTACCGGGACAGGGAGGGACATTCAGTACTTC,TRBV7-9,TRBJ2-4,TRBD1,-
CATSPTPGSYEQYF,TGTGCCACCAGCCCCACCCCCGGCTCCTACGAGCAGTACTTC,TRBV15,TRBJ2-7,-,-
CASSTYTQDTEAFF,TGTGCCAGCAGTACCTACACACAGGACACTGAAGCTTTCTTT,TRBV6-2/TRBV6-3,TRBJ1-1,-,-
CASSLRRGRDTQYF,TGTGCCAGCAGCTTAAGGCGGGGGAGGGATACGCAGTATTTT,TRBV7-3,TRBJ2-3,TRBD2,-
CATRLPDRASYNSPLHF,TGTGCCACCAGACTTCCGGACAGGGCGAGTTATAATTCACCCCTCCACTTT,TRBV28,TRBJ1-6,TRBD1,-
CASSQEVQGLAGGPSGANVLTF,TGCGCCAGCAGCCAAGAGGTGCAGGGACTAGCGGGAGGACCCTCTGGGGCCAACGTCCTGACTTTC,TRBV4-3,TRBJ2-6,TRBD2,-
CASSFGLAGGNEQFF,TGTGCCAGCAGCTTTGGACTAGCGGGTGGCAATGAGCAGTTCTTC,TRBV7-2,TRBJ2-1,TRBD2,-
CASSRDINYEQYF,TGTGCCAGCAGCCGAGACATCAACTACGAGCAGTACTTC,TRBV6-6,TRBJ2-7,-,-
CASSSDRGKKQFF,TGTGCCAGCAGCTCAGATCGTGGCAAAAAGCAGTTCTTC,TRBV27,TRBJ2-1,-,-
CASSLVTERYSPLHF,TGTGCCAGCAGCTTGGTAACTGAGCGCTATTCACCCCTCCACTTT,TRBV5-4,TRBJ1-6,-,-
CASSNVRETQYF,TGTGCCAGCAGTAATGTCCGAGAGACCCAGTACTTC,TRBV2,TRBJ2-5,-,-
CASSPQGLAVSYNEQFF,TGTGCCAGCAGCCCACAGGGACTAGCGGTCTCCTACAATGAGCAGTTCTTC,TRBV14,TRBJ2-1,TRBD2,-
CASSPNARLAGDYNEQFF,TGTGCCAGCAGCCCAAACGCCAGACTAGCGGGGGACTACAATGAGCAGTTCTTC,TRBV7-3,TRBJ2-1,TRBD2,-
CATSDARGGVVDEQFF,TGTGCCACCAGTGATGCACGGGGGGGTGTGGTGGATGAGCAGTTCTTC,TRBV24-1,TRBJ2-1,TRBD2,-
CASSLRQDGYGYTF,TGCGCCAGCAGCTTACGACAGGATGGCTATGGCTACACCTTC,TRBV5-1,TRBJ1-2,-,once
CASSQEGRGSYEQYF,TGCGCCAGCAGCCAAGAAGGCAGGGGTTCCTACGAGCAGTACTTC,TRBV4-1,TRBJ2-7,-,-
CASSSDRGTDTQYF,TGTGCCAGCAGCTCAGACAGGGGAACAGATACGCAGTATTTT,TRBV4-2,TRBJ2-3,TRBD1,-
CASSDRQGANYGYTF,TGTGCCAGCAGTGATAGGCAGGGGGCCAACTATGGCTACACCTTC,TRBV25-1,TRBJ1-2,TRBD1,-
CASSYDRTEPGNTIYF,TGTGCCAGCAGTTACGATCGGACAGAACCAGGAAACACCATATATTTT,TRBV6-5,TRBJ1-3,-,-
CATSPGLPTDTQYF,TGTGCCACCAGCCCGGGACTACCCACAGATACGCAGTATTTT,TRBV15,TRBJ2-3,TRBD2,-
CASSPPRQGGTGELFF,TGTGCCAGCTCACCACCGAGACAGGGGGGGACCGGGGAGCTGTTTTTT,TRBV18,TRBJ2-2,TRBD1,-
CASSLQSGGTRNTDTQYF,TGTGCCAGCTCACTACAGAGCGGGGGGACGAGGAACACAGATACGCAGTATTTT,TRBV18,TRBJ2-3,TRBD2,-